The TCR beta chain under discussion was sequenced for a study of blood T cell repertoires in COVID-19. About the research overall: Sample material is recorded as cDNA or gDNA derived from T cells, B-cell-depleted T cells, or PBMCs.

CDR1 ENHRY and CDR2 SYGVKD come from the germline V gene. CDR3 size: 12 residues. V lost 4 bases and J 3 bases, leaving 7 bases between the germline ends. In the original workflow: Reference gene primer amplification gave estimated nucleated cell counts. The table came from immunoSEQ multiplex PCR; TCRdb's copy has only in-frame clones and leaves some out. V, J and clone size were drawn from that table, and D and trimming were deduced from the DNA. The profile covers hundreds of thousands of clones, with around 92% appearing a single time and less than 3.5% taken by the ten largest. This clone appeared once.

The chain employs TRBV10-3 and TRBJ2-7, with D possibly being TRBD1 (6 bases). Sequencing was done on a sample of PBMCs or T cells enriched from blood (not recorded which). This TCR derives from a woman in her 50s who had been exposed to COVID-19. The CDR3 loop is CAISVQGYEQYF. The DNA for the CDR3 is TGTGCCATCAGTGTACAGGGCTACGAGCAGTACTTC.